The present T cell receptor beta chain was sequenced within a study of cytomegalovirus exposure and HLA in healthy donors. Overall study context: Some 85 million unique TCRs, all from HLA-typed donors, were included in an early release of the data.

On this clone itself: Its specificity is unknown.

Primers included in the PCR were 60 Vbeta and 13 Jbeta primers. Produced via immunoSEQ multiplex PCR; TCRdb's table is partial and in-frame only. The sample has over 150,000 clones, around four fifths seen once; the top ten hold 0.96%. V lost 8 bases and J lost 4, with 14 bases in between. This CDR3 has 13 residues. In germline, CDR1 is MDHEN, CDR2 SYDVKM. Study outcomes and limitations: Sequencing had likely introduced a cluster of highly shared sequence variants as an artifact.

The clonotype originates from a girl aged 2 to 9 in good health and CMV-seropositive. The chain couples TRBV28 to TRBJ1-2; unclear D gene. Sample: PBMCs. CDR3: CASHSRVTYGYTF. CDR3 sequence (DNA): TGTGCCAGCCATTCGCGGGTGACCTATGGCTACACCTTC.